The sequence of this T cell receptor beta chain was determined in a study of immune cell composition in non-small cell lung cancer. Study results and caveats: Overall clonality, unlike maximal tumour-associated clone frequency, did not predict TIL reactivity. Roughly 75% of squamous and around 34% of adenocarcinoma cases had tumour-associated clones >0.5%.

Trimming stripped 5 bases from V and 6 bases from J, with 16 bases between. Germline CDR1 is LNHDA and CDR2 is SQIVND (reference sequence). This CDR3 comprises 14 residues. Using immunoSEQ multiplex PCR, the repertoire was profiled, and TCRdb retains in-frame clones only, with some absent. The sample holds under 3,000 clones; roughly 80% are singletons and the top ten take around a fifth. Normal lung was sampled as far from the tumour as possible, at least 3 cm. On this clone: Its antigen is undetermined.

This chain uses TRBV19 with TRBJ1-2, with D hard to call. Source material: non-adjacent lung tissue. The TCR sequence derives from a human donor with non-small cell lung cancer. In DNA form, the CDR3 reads TGTGCCAGTAGTGATACTGGTTCCGTGGATGGCTACACCTTC. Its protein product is CASSDTGSVDGYTF.